The 25 T cell receptor beta chains reported below all come from one sample, sequenced in a study of beta chain features in type 1 diabetes (dated by TCRdb to 2016 to 2018). The antigens of these receptors remain unknown. The method behind the library was the immunoSEQ multiplex PCR assay. All of the isolated RNA was reverse transcribed with the High Capacity cDNA Reverse Transcription Kit, so expressed TCRB transcripts were sequenced. The immuneACCESS repertoire file appears here via TCRdb, limited to in-frame rearrangements. These files lack a portion of the clones; in checked studies, under half of the deficit traces to unresolved V genes, and the cause of the others is not known. The sample records about 270,000 clones, roughly an eighth of which are singletons. The top ten clonotypes cover less than 0.02% of the sample. The paper as a whole reports these results and caveats: Type 1 diabetes patients showed a moderate but significant shortening of TCRB CDR3 length in all four CD4+ subsets.

Specimen: naive CD4+ T cells from blood. The sample's cell subset or site label, in plain terms: true naive CD4+ T cells. These receptors all stem from a man aged 25-45 years with type 1 diabetes.

This clone was counted a few times. The junction differs from germline at one of its ends, possibly a read error. V is TRBV5-1 and J is TRBJ1-2; D might be TRBD1 (5 bases). The CDR3 is made up of 13 amino acids. CDR1 is SGHRS and CDR2 is YFSETQ in the germline V gene. CDR3 region: CASSPNIDSGEAF. The CDR3 DNA sequence: TGCGCCAGCAGCCCGAATATAGACAGCGGGGAGGCCTTC.

This sequence joins TRBV29-1 and TRBJ2-5, with 7 positions matching TRBD1. Germline V gives CDR1 SQVTM, CDR2 ANQGSEA. V lost 7 bases, J lost 4 bases, and 9 bases stayed unmatched. The CDR3 has 13 residues. For the CDR3, the DNA is TGCAGCGCCGGGACAGCAGTCCGAGAGACCCAGTACTTC. It yields the protein CSAGTAVRETQYF.

The gene calls are TRBV6-6 and TRBJ1-1; the match to TRBD1 covers 7 bases. Germline loops: CDR1 MNHNY, CDR2 SVGAGI (reference sequence). The length of the CDR3 is 14 residues. With V trimmed by 6 bases and J by 3 bases, 7 bases remained unmatched. The CDR3 protein is CASRRSTGHTEAFF. The CDR3 coding sequence is TGTGCCAGCAGACGATCGACAGGGCACACTGAAGCTTTCTTT.

The chain couples TRBV7-2 to TRBJ1-5, with 7 positions matching TRBD1. The CDR3 consists of 14 residues. The J segment lost 2 bases and the V segment lost 5 bases, leaving 3 bases of the junction unmatched. CDR1 is SGHTA and CDR2 is FQGNSA in the germline V gene. This chain's CDR3 is CASSQDRGNQPQHF. In DNA form, the CDR3 reads TGTGCCAGCAGCCAAGACAGGGGCAATCAGCCCCAGCATTTT.

This clone has just a few counts. V gene TRBV6-4 combines with J gene TRBJ1-1; D is possibly TRBD1 (5 bases). CDR1 and CDR2 from the germline V gene are MRHNA and SNTAGT. Trimming shortened V by 6 bases and J by 1 base, and 9 bases separated the two germline ends. The CDR3 is made up of 13 amino acids. DNA for the CDR3: TGTGCCAGCAGCTTTACAGGGAACACTGAAGCTTTCTTT. It is translated as CASSFTGNTEAFF.

This clone was picked up a small number of times. The chain joins TRBV19 to TRBJ1-1; 7 bases are a match to TRBD1. This CDR3 spans 14 amino acids. Germline V gene lookup returns CDR1 LNHDA and CDR2 SQIVND (reference sequence). Trimming took 5 bases from V and 5 from J; bases not matched to a gene: 8. The DNA for the CDR3 is TGTGCCAGTAGTTTCGACAGGGTCGGGACTGAAGCTTTCTTT. This encodes CASSFDRVGTEAFF.

This clone was found a few times. The chain combines TRBV4-1 with TRBJ2-7; 7 bases line up with TRBD2. J gave up 5 bases and V 5 bases, and 15 bases lay outside the gene matches. Germline CDR1 MGHRA, CDR2 YSYEKL. The CDR3 covers 16 residues. The CDR3 region is CASSAAPRGRGNEQYF. In nucleotides, the CDR3 is TGCGCCAGCAGCGCTGCCCCACGCGGGAGAGGGAACGAGCAGTACTTC.

There are a few counts of this clone. The chain uses TRBV6-1 and TRBJ2-2, with D maybe TRBD2 (6 bases). CDR3 size: 14 residues. Trimming cost V 7 bases and J 8 bases, with 17 bases left between them. Germline V lookup: CDR1 MNHNS, CDR2 SASEGT. The CDR3 reads CASILAFSGGELFF. The CDR3 coding sequence is TGTGCCAGCATTCTAGCGTTCTCTGGTGGGGAGCTGTTTTTT.

This clone was seen only a few times. The CDR3 sequence is CASSLQGGGGYTF. The CDR3 DNA sequence: TGTGCCAGCAGTTTACAGGGGGGCGGTGGCTACACCTTC. The V gene is TRBV27, the J gene TRBJ1-2, with 7 bases that match TRBD1. This CDR3 has 13 residues. V shed 2 bases, J shed 7 bases, and the junction held 4 bases outside the gene matches. Germline assignment: CDR1 MNHEY and CDR2 SMNVEV (reference sequence).

This clone was picked up a small number of times. This chain links TRBV14 with TRBJ1-3; no clear D. V was clipped by 4 bases and J by 4 bases, with 8 bases between them. The CDR3 sequence is 13 residues long. Germline V gives CDR1 SGHDN, CDR2 FVKESK. CDR3 DNA sequence: TGTGCCAGCAGCCCTCTAGGCGGAAACACCATATATTTT. Translation gives CASSPLGGNTIYF. Full variable domain (rest looked up from reference TRBV14 and TRBJ1-3): EAGVTQFPSHSVIEKGQTVTLRCDPISGHDNLYWYRRVMGKEIKFLLHFVKESKQDESGMPNNRFLAERTGGTYSTLKVQPAELEDSGVYFCASSPLGGNTIYFGEGSWLTVV.

This clone was seen a handful of times. V and J are TRBV2 and TRBJ2-7, with D unresolved. The germline V gene encodes CDR1 SNHLY and CDR2 FYNNEI. V was trimmed by 6 bases and J by 3 bases, leaving 15 bases between them. The CDR3 runs 14 residues. The CDR3 DNA sequence: TGTGCCAGCAGACGAGAACTCTCCCTCTACGAGCAGTACTTC. It codes for CASRRELSLYEQYF.

This chain links TRBV4-2 with TRBJ2-2, with D possibly matching TRBD1 (6 bases). CDR1 LGHNA and CDR2 YNFKEQ come from the germline V gene. The CDR3 runs 14 residues. Deletions cut 5 bases from V and 5 bases from J, with 12 bases between. CDR3 amino acids: CASSLQGVTGELFF. CDR3 nucleotide sequence: TGTGCCAGCAGCTTACAGGGTGTGACCGGGGAGCTGTTTTTT.

This clone has only a few counts. In nucleotides, the CDR3 is TGTGCCAGCAGTCCCCCCCCTGGACTAGCGGACTACGAGCAGTACTTC. Protein sequence: CASSPPPGLADYEQYF. The rearrangement joins TRBV28 to TRBJ2-7, with 10 positions matching TRBD2. V lost 5 bases and J lost 3; bases outside the gene matches: 10. The CDR3 consists of 16 residues. Germline V gene sequence: CDR1 MDHEN, CDR2 SYDVKM.

This clone was found a few times. The chain links TRBV5-1 to TRBJ2-7; no clear D gene. CDR3 size: 13 residues. Deletions cut 1 base from V and 1 base from J, with 6 bases between. Germline V CDR1 and CDR2: SGHRS, YFSETQ. This chain's CDR3 is CASSLRSSYEQYF. DNA for the CDR3: TGCGCCAGCAGCTTGCGGAGTTCCTACGAGCAGTACTTC. The full variable domain, rest sourced from reference TRBV5-1 and TRBJ2-7, is KAGVTQTPRYLIKTRGQQVTLSCSPISGHRSVSWYQQTPGQGLQFLFEYFSETQRNKGNFPGRFSGRQFSNSRSEMNVSTLELGDSALYLCASSLRSSYEQYFGPGTRLTVT.

The V gene is TRBV30, the J gene TRBJ2-4; the D gene is possibly TRBD2 (5 bases). This CDR3 region has 14 residues. V was cut by 2 bases and J by 8 bases, with 16 bases left in between. Germline V gene data show CDR1 as GTSNPN and CDR2 as SVGIG (reference sequence). The CDR3 is CAWSPTTKGDIQYF. The DNA of the CDR3 is TGTGCCTGGAGTCCCACTACGAAGGGAGACATTCAGTACTTC.

DNA for the CDR3: TGTGCCAGCACTTCCCCGGGAAAGGCTGGGGCCAACGTCCTGACTTTC. It translates to CASTSPGKAGANVLTF. The J gene is TRBJ2-6, the V gene TRBV28; tentative D call: TRBD2 (5 bases). The germline V gene has CDR1 MDHEN and CDR2 SYDVKM. The CDR3 is 16 amino acids. Trimming removed 7 bases at V and 2 bases at J, with 15 bases between. Drawing the rest from reference TRBV28 and TRBJ2-6, the complete variable domain is DVKVTQSSRYLVKRTGEKVFLECVQDMDHENMFWYRQDPGLGLRLIYFSYDVKMKEKGDIPEGYSVSREKKERFSLILESASTNQTSMYLCASTSPGKAGANVLTFGAGSRLTVL.

This rearrangement joins TRBV9 to TRBJ2-7, with 7 positions matching TRBD1. Germline CDR1 SGDLS, CDR2 YYNGEE. The length of the CDR3 is 14 residues. V shed 4 bases, J shed 4 bases, and the junction held 8 bases outside the gene matches. The CDR3 loop reads CASSPDDRVYEQYF. The DNA of the CDR3 is TGTGCCAGCAGCCCCGACGACAGGGTATACGAGCAGTACTTC.

The chain joins TRBV9 to TRBJ2-5, with 14 bases matching TRBD2. Unmatched junction bases numbered 4, after V lost 4 bases and J lost 5 bases. Germline values: CDR1 SGDLS, CDR2 YYNGEE. The CDR3 has 15 amino acids. This chain's CDR3 is CASSPGTSGSETQYF. In DNA, the CDR3 is TGTGCCAGCAGCCCCGGGACTAGCGGGAGTGAGACCCAGTACTTC.

This clone was detected a few times. The chain has TRBV21-1 and TRBJ1-5. TRBV21-1 is a recognized pseudogene. This CDR3 is 15 amino acids long. CDR3 sequence reads: CASSKAPGGGQPQHF. The CDR3 region has the DNA TGTGCCAGCAGCAAAGCGCCCGGGGGTGGCCAGCCCCAGCATTTT.

This clone has more than one count but fewer than ten. As DNA, the CDR3 is TGCGCCAGCAGCTTGGACTATCCGAGCTCCTACGAGCAGTACTTC. Protein sequence: CASSLDYPSSYEQYF. The V and J genes are TRBV5-1 and TRBJ2-7; D remains ambiguous. From germline, CDR1 is SGHRS and CDR2 YFSETQ. The ends were cut back, 0 bases at V and 0 bases at J, with 10 bases in the middle. The CDR3 is 15 amino acids.

The chain employs TRBV2 and TRBJ1-3; D ambiguous. Between the trimmed V and J ends, which lost 3 bases and 4 bases, there was a span of 13 bases. This CDR3 has 15 amino acids. Germline V gene data show CDR1 as SNHLY and CDR2 as FYNNEI. CDR3 residues: CASSEEASDGNTIYF. The CDR3 region has the DNA TGTGCCAGCAGTGAGGAGGCGAGCGACGGAAACACCATATATTTT.

The V call is TRBV18, the J call TRBJ1-1; tentative D call: TRBD1 (5 bases). Germline CDR1 and CDR2: KGHSH and LQKENI. The CDR3 spans 14 residues. V shed 4 bases and J shed 1 base, with 10 bases lying between them. The CDR3 spells CASSRTTANTEAFF. The CDR3 DNA reads TGTGCCAGCTCACGTACGACAGCGAACACTGAAGCTTTCTTT.

This clone was recorded a few times. The CDR3 protein is CASSHPTGTGGNIQYF. The CDR3, as DNA: TGTGCCAGCAGCCACCCCACTGGGACAGGGGGTAACATTCAGTACTTC. The gene calls are TRBV7-2 and TRBJ2-4; TRBD1 matches at 11 bases. This CDR3 is built from 16 residues. Losses at the gene ends were 5 bases for V and 7 bases for J; bases not matched to a gene: 10. CDR1 and CDR2 from the germline V gene are SGHTA and FQGNSA.

The chain combines TRBV7-9 with TRBJ2-5; 8 nucleotides line up with TRBD2. There are 16 residues in the CDR3. Germline assignment: CDR1 SEHNR and CDR2 FQNEAQ (reference sequence). The ends lost 4 bases at V and 4 bases at J; junction bases unmatched: 11. The CDR3 spells CASSYQPGLVSETQYF. CDR3 DNA: TGTGCCAGCAGCTACCAACCGGGACTAGTCTCAGAGACCCAGTACTTC.

The V and J genes are TRBV4-3 and TRBJ1-2, with 8 bases that match TRBD1. This CDR3 is 15 amino acids long. V lost 0 bases and J lost 4; bases outside the gene matches: 4. CDR1 and CDR2 from the germline V gene are LGHNA and YSLEER. CDR3 residues: CASSQDSGGGYGYTF. The CDR3 DNA reads as TGCGCCAGCAGCCAAGATTCAGGGGGCGGCTATGGCTACACCTTC.